This section outlines one T cell receptor (beta chain) sequence together with its context. The antigen this receptor binds is unknown. It has no much larger one-base neighbor in the sample; base qualities were not kept. This record comes from a study of T-cell memory formation after mild COVID-19 (dated by TCRdb to the early 2020s). In terms of the full investigation: TCR sequence clusters from the two donors were found to be largely donor specific. In two donors, T-cell clones that expanded and contracted after mild COVID-19 were followed by sequencing TCRalpha and TCRbeta repertoires longitudinally. The cohort was made up of two young adult volunteers, one female and one male, who were previously healthy. Overall study outcomes, separate from this receptor: Contracting CD4+ clones were located mainly in the CM and EM memory subsets, whereas CD8+ clones were found to be enriched in EMRA. SARS-CoV-2 specificity of the second-wave clones peaking on day 37 was not confirmed. Clones that contracted from day 15 to 85 showed balanced CD4/CD8 phenotypes, whereas a second wave of clones that expanded from day 15 to 37 leaned towards CD4+. Some responding clones were detected in pre-infection memory, which suggested that pre-existing cross-reactive memory T cells had joined the SARS-CoV-2 response. Only a couple of mild cases were covered by the study, and larger cohorts that include severe cases with pre-infection samples were considered necessary.

Ficoll-Paque density gradient centrifugation was used to isolate PBMCs. Sequencing took place on an Illumina NovaSeq 6000. cDNA libraries for TCRalpha and TCRbeta were prepared by 5'RACE using constant-segment primers, with sample barcodes and unique molecular identifiers added. Trizol reagent was used to extract RNA from every sample. Amplification of the libraries took two PCR steps, and the second step added a second sample barcode plus Illumina TruSeq adapters. Libraries were sequenced on an Illumina NovaSeq with 2 x 150 bp paired-end reads. Turning to the authors' computational methods: With migec v1.2.7, reads were demultiplexed and then collapsed into UMI-guided consensus sequences. Using mixcr v2.1.11, UMI consensuses were aligned to TRA and TRB V and J templates and then assembled into clonotypes. Expanded or contracted clonotypes were those called significant by both edgeR and NoisET, with noise models trained on biological replicates. For edgeR calls, the thresholds were a false discovery rate-adjusted p below 0.01 and a log2 fold-change of 1. PCA with hierarchical clustering of max-normalized trajectories of the 1000 most abundant clonotypes was used as exploratory dynamics analysis. Separately sequenced CD4+ and CD8+ repertoires were used to assign the CD4 or CD8 phenotype of responding clones. The raw public data were reprocessed by TCRdb itself: fastp quality trimming at Q25, MiXCR clonotype calling, in-frame beta chains only. Each CDR3 protein gets just one entry, which takes the most common genes and DNA from the rows behind it. What appears here as the V and J calls and clone size reflects TCRdb's work, not the paper's. Counted in this sample were about 560,000 distinct CDR3 sequences; about 20% of them appeared once. Jointly, the top ten make up 8.4% of the sample.

Counted from cysteine to phenylalanine, this CDR3 has 14 amino acids. Only the CDR3 DNA is retained, 42 bases long and in frame from the first base. V is cut by 1 base and J by 5 bases, and the space between the germline ends is 8 bases. The germline V gene encodes CDR1 KGHDR and CDR2 SFDVKD. The chain couples TRBV24-1 to TRBJ2-1, with an unclear D gene assignment. Sequenced sample: PBMCs or a T cell subset sorted from them (not recorded which). The source of this sequence is an adult woman who had mild COVID-19 (a few samples of this study predate the infection). The sample titles of this study are shuffled in the database, so cell type and time point are left out; the donor was told from shared clones. DNA sequence: TGTGCCACCAGTGATTTTCTCGGCGACAATGAGCAGTTCTTC. Protein translation: CATSDFLGDNEQFF.